The entry below gives a single TCR beta chain sequence along with its context. Its antigen has not been determined. Nothing much larger sits one base from this clone, and base qualities are not available. The intended sense of this specimen's time point label: pre-sensitization, week 0. The sample's treatment or condition label is to be understood as: therapeutic diphenylcyclopropenone sensitization with weekly scalp DPC. Blood at each patch-test visit was drawn before the patch test was applied. To be eligible, patients had to be aged 18 to 70, diagnosed with alopecia and judged suitable for DPC therapy, while pregnant patients were excluded. Total RNA was extracted from unfractionated whole blood that had been collected in Tempus Blood RNA tubes. The library was produced with RACE. The run used a NextSeq 500. Library preparation attached unique molecular identifiers to individual cDNA molecules for quantitative, reproducible TCR counting. Both TCR alpha and TCR beta chains were sequenced from each blood RNA sample. Under the source paper's analysis protocol: The median number of TCRs per sample was roughly 98,000, ranging from 23,224 to 690,600. V, J and CDR3 annotation of the TCR reads was carried out using the Decombinator software suite. For the PS versus PT1 abundance plots, all samples were subsampled to the same number of TCRs (28,000). Expanded TCRs were defined as absent before sensitization and observed at least eight times at the 2-week time point. TCRdb took the public reads, trimmed them with fastp at Q25, ran MiXCR for clone calling and kept in-frame beta chains. Rows are unified per CDR3 protein, each entry keeping the most common DNA and genes. These V and J calls rely on TCRdb rather than the paper's analysis. Here the sample has 200,000 to 300,000 distinct CDR3 sequences; about 8.6% occur a single time. Jointly, the top ten make up 2% to 3% of the sample.

The data are from a study of human T cells and chemical hapten exposure (dated by TCRdb to the early 2020s). Broadly, across the study: For sensitization, 2% DPC in acetone was applied to a roughly 2 cm by roughly 2 cm area of upper inner arm skin. The libraries were sequenced as a pool, and the TCR yield per sample differed mostly because of small variations in library volumes within the pool. Blood for TCR sequencing was provided by twenty-nine alopecia patients at one to four time points (pre-sensitization, 2, 6 and 24 weeks). Patch testing on the upper back used Finn chambers containing 0.01% DPC, with scoring done after 6 days according to International Contact Dermatitis Research Group standards. The patient cohort, mostly female, included alopecia areata with under or over 50% scalp involvement, alopecia totalis and alopecia universalis. Throughout the approximately 25-week study period, patients were also given weekly therapeutic DPC doses on the scalp. Blood was sampled from patients pre-sensitization (week 0) and at 2, 6 and about 24 weeks after DPC sensitization. In alopecia patients, the study followed how the peripheral blood TCR repertoire changed in vivo over primary and secondary sensitization to diphenylcyclopropenone (DPC), a hapten. Study-wide findings and limitations: Because every patient had alopecia, a presumed autoimmune disease, the patients' immune response might differ from that of healthy individuals. DPC sensitization did not change the number of TCRs with a frequency above 1 in 1000, and there was no evidence of changes in global repertoire structure. Significantly more large CDR3 similarity clusters were formed by expanded TCRs than by pre-sensitization or healthy control sets, consistent with antigen-driven responses. The number of PT1 expanded TCRs positively correlated with patch test score, significant at thresholds 8, 16 and 32 but not 4. Repeated subsampling changed both the strength of the expansion versus patch-test correlation and the threshold at which the correlation became significant.

The CDR3, cysteine through phenylalanine, is 12 amino acids long. The only DNA kept is the CDR3, 36 bases in frame from the first base. Cut back by 4 bases and 5 bases, the V and J ends lie 9 bases apart. CDR1 DFQATT and CDR2 SNEGSKA were looked up in the germline V gene (reference sequence). Sequencing used whole blood, obtained in connection with sensitization to the hapten diphenylcyclopropenone (DPC). The receptor was derived from a woman aged 40 to 50 with alopecia areata. Some clones in this sample may be carry-over from other donors' samples. The sequence links TRBV20-1 to TRBJ2-1; a weak D assignment points to TRBD1 (5 bases agree). The nucleotide sequence is given as TGCAGTGCTACCGACAGAGACAATGAGCAGTTCTTC. This gives the protein CSATDRDNEQFF.